This TCR beta chain was sequenced for a study of cytomegalovirus exposure and HLA in healthy donors. Both 60 Vbeta primers and 13 Jbeta primers went into the PCR. Original analysis: Later, an analysis found tens of millions of unique TCR beta chains, and approximately 10 million of these were shared. The assay was immunoSEQ multiplex PCR, and TCRdb's table has in-frame clones only and misses some. V, J and clone size reflect that table, while D and trimming were determined from the DNA. The sample totals around 100,000 clones. Trimming took 0 bases from V and 6 from J, leaving 14 bases between them. The CDR3 has 15 amino acids. Germline CDR1 reads LGHNA; CDR2 reads YSLEER.

V and J are TRBV4-3 and TRBJ1-2; a possible D gene is TRBD1 (5 bases). Sequenced sample: PBMCs. This clonotype was sampled from a man aged 35 to 55 in good health and CMV-seronegative. DNA of the CDR3: TGCGCCAGCAGCCAAGATCTTCAGGGAATTGATGGCTACACCTTC. It yields the protein CASSQDLQGIDGYTF.